Sequencing of this TCR beta chain was carried out in a study of blood T cell repertoires in COVID-19. Either two negative PCRs, clearance, or symptom resolution qualified Cohort 3 donors as recovered. The assay was immunoSEQ multiplex PCR, and TCRdb's table has in-frame clones only and misses some. Here the sample spans 200,000 to 250,000 clones, approximately 80% being singletons. The V gene lost 5 bases and the J gene lost 3 bases, with 11 bases spanning the gap. This CDR3 is built from 14 residues. Germline CDR1 reads SGHTA; CDR2 reads FQGNSA. This TCR came from a man in his fifties or sixties who had recovered from COVID-19. Material: PBMCs or T cells enriched from blood (not recorded which). This chain connects TRBV7-2 to TRBJ1-5, with D perhaps TRBD1 (6 bases). For the CDR3, the DNA is TGTGCCAGCAGCCCACGGGACACCAATCAGCCCCAGCATTTT. Its protein is CASSPRDTNQPQHF.